Detailed here is one TCR beta chain. In its sample, this clone was seen a few times. Its antigen remains unidentified. No much larger clonotype is one base removed from it; base qualities were not supplied. The entire isolated RNA was reverse transcribed using the High Capacity cDNA Reverse Transcription Kit, and thus expressed TCRB transcripts were sequenced. Naive, central memory and regulatory T cell samples underwent deep immunoSEQ sequencing, averaging around 3.6 million total reads per sample. Sorted cells were lysed in RLT buffer, and RNA was extracted using DNase-treated RNeasy Micro or Mini kits according to cell number. Each cell subset was processed on its own to prevent cross-contamination, while patient and healthy donor samples were processed together. TCRB sequences were amplified from cDNA with the immunoSEQ multiplex PCR, producing 87-bp fragments spanning the CDR3 region. Sequencing of the amplicons was performed on the Illumina HiSeq platform. On the authors' methods: Synthetic template baselines were used to correct PCR bias computationally, reads within Hamming distance 2 were collapsed, and singletons that could not be merged were discarded. By aligning reads against IMGT, V, D and J genes, CDR3 length, and insertions or deletions at six rearrangement sites were assigned. Clonotype counts were normalized to sorted cell number within each subset before computing true diversity and Gini coefficients with the tcR R package. The overlap coefficient, calculated on TCRB nucleotide sequences, was used to measure repertoire sharing. TCRdb mirrors the immuneACCESS table, restricted to in-frame sequences. Some clones are absent from its copies; in checked studies, under half trace to an unresolved V gene, and the reason for the others is unknown. V, J and clone size are those of that table, while D and trimming were read from the DNA. This sample holds 15,000 or so clones; around three quarters were observed only once. The leading ten clones occupy more than 2% of the sample.

Inclusive of the bounding cysteine and phenylalanine, the CDR3 is 17 residues long. CDR3 DNA only is kept here, 51 bases in frame from base 1. V ends up 0 bases short and J 5 bases short, with an unmatched junction base count of 9. The sample is drawn from a study of beta chain features in type 1 diabetes listed by TCRdb under 2018. Broadly, across the study: No differences in mean age, gender distribution, total cell number or subset yield were found between patients and healthy donors. A total of approximately 100,000,000 sorted cells were examined across all samples, and the number of cells per subset was strongly correlated with RNA yield. The study compared the TCRB repertoires of sorted circulating CD4+ T cell subsets in recently diagnosed type 1 diabetes patients with those in matched healthy donors. Regulatory and stem cell-like memory subsets were obtained from only 8 patients and roughly 8 healthy donors, while naive and central memory subsets were obtained from all 30 or so donors. The study at large found these results: HLA sub-analyses involved small numbers of individuals, so any influence of HLA type on TCRB rearrangement remained unresolved. Naive, central memory and regulatory TCRB repertoires appeared more similar among patients than among healthy donors. PCR may preferentially amplify shorter templates, but because patient and control samples were amplified and corrected together, any resulting skew would affect both groups equally. Because cDNA was sequenced instead of genomic DNA, highly expressing activated cells could be over-represented, though the groups showed no difference in activation or CD3 levels. At VDJ recombination sites, patients with type 1 diabetes made fewer insertions and deleted more nucleotides, a pattern implying thymic rearrangement abnormalities. A moderate but significant shortening of TCRB CDR3 length was observed in type 1 diabetes patients in all four CD4+ subsets.

A single peripheral blood draw of about 120 mL on average was collected from each donor into heparinised tubes. Naive, central memory, regulatory and stem cell-like memory CD4+ T cells were sorted on a BD FACSAria II using a panel including CD45RO, CCR7, CD25, CD127, CD95 and CD27. All sorted populations exceeded 95% purity. Right away, PBMCs were isolated by Lymphoprep density gradient centrifugation and were stained directly, with no culture step. Samples were stained and sorted in pairs, with one healthy donor and one patient per experiment, so that batch effects were minimized. Sequencing was done on a sample of Tregs from blood. The sample's cell subset or site, from its label and the paper: regulatory CD4+ T cells. The chain uses TRBV5-3 and TRBJ2-1; 9 central bases correspond to TRBD1. TRBV5-3 is flagged as an ORF with uncertain function. This TCR derives from a man aged 30-40 years with type 1 diabetes. The DNA sequence is given as TGTGCCAGAAGCTTGGCCTCGACAGGGGGTAATAACAATGAGCAGTTCTTC. The resulting protein is CARSLASTGGNNNEQFF.